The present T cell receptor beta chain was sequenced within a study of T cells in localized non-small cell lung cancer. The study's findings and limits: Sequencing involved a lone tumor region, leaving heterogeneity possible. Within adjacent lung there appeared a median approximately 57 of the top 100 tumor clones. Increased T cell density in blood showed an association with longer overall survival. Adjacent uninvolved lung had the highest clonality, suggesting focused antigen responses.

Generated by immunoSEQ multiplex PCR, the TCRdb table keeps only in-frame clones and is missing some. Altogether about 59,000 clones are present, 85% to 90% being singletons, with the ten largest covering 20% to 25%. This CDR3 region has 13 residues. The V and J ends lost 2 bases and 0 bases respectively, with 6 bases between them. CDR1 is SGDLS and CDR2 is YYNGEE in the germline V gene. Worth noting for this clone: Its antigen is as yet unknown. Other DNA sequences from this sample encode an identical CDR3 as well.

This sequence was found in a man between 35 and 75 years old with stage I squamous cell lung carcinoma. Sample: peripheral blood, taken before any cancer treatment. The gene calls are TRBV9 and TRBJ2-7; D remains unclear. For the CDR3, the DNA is TGTGCCAGCAGCGTGGGGTCCTCCTACGAGCAGTACTTC. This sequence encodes CASSVGSSYEQYF. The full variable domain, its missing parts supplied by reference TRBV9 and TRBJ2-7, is DSGVTQTPKHLITATGQRVTLRCSPRSGDLSVYWYQQSLDQGLQFLIQYYNGEERAKGNILERFSAQQFPDLHSELNLSSLELGDSALYFCASSVGSSYEQYFGPGTRLTVT.